This entry describes one TCR beta chain. Methods used by the authors: Using reference gene primer amplification, nucleated cell counts were estimated. Only in-frame clones appear in the TCRdb table, and some are missing; sequencing was by immunoSEQ multiplex PCR. The V and J calls and clone size were taken over from that table, and D and trimming were inferred from the DNA. This table has around 300,000 clones, approximately 88% appearing once. This sample is drawn from a study of blood T cell repertoires in COVID-19. Study at large: The United States, Italy and Spain were the sources of the acute and convalescent COVID-19 samples. In each case, the material was cDNA or gDNA derived from T cells, B-cell-depleted T cells, or PBMCs.

Germline V gives CDR1 SGHTA, CDR2 FQGTGA. There are 12 residues in the CDR3. V was shortened by 3 bases and J by 7 bases, with 6 bases between the two germline ends. The chain couples TRBV7-3 to TRBJ2-2; D is undetermined. Material for sequencing was peripheral blood. The TCR originated in a man aged 50 to 59 with acute or convalescent COVID-19. The CDR3, as DNA: TGTGCCAGCAGCTTCGACTTCGGGGAGCTGTTTTTT. It codes for CASSFDFGELFF.